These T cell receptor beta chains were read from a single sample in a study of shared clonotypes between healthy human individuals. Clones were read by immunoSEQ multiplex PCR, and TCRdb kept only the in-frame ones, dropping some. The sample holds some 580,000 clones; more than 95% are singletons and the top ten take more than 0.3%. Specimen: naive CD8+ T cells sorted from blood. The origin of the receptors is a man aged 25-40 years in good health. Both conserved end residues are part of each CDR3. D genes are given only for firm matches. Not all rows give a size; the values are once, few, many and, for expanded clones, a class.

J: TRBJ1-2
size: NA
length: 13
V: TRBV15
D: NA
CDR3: CATSKFGNYGYTF
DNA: TGTGCCACCAGCAAGTTTGGCAACTATGGCTACACCTTC

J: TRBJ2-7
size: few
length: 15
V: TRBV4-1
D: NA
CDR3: CASSQDAAEGYEQYF
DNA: TGCGCCAGCAGCCAAGATGCAGCGGAGGGCTACGAGCAGTACTTC

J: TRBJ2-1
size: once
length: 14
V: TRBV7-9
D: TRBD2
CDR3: CASSLSGTYNEQFF
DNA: TGTGCCAGCAGCCTTAGCGGGACGTACAATGAGCAGTTCTTC

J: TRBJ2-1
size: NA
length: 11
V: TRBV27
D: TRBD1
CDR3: CASKGAGEQFF
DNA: TGTGCCAGCAAGGGGGCTGGTGAGCAGTTCTTC

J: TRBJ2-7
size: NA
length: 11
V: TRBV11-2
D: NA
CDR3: CASSYVDEQYF
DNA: TGTGCCAGCAGTTACGTTGACGAGCAGTACTTC

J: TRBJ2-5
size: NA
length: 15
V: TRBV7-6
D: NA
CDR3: CASSLVLERGETQYF
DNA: TGTGCCAGCAGCTTAGTTCTCGAGAGAGGGGAGACCCAGTACTTC

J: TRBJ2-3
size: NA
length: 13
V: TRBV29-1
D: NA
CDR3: CSVLGPETDTQYF
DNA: TGCAGCGTTCTCGGGCCTGAAACAGATACGCAGTATTTT

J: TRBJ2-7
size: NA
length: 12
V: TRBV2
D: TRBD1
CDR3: CATEDRRYEQYF
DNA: TGTGCCACCGAGGACAGGAGGTACGAGCAGTACTTC

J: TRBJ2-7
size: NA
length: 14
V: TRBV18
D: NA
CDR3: CASSAEMKDYEQYF
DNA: TGTGCCAGCTCAGCGGAAATGAAGGACTACGAGCAGTACTTC

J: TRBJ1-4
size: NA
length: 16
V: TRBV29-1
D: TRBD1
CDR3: CSVEVGVTGRVEKLFF
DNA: TGCAGCGTTGAAGTTGGGGTGACAGGGAGGGTTGAAAAACTGTTTTTT

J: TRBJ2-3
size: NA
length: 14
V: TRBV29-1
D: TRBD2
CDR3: CSVRGTSGSDTQYF
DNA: TGCAGCGTTAGGGGGACTAGCGGGAGTGATACGCAGTATTTT

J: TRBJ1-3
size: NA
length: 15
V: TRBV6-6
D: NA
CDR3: CASSSRTDSGNTIYF
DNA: TGTGCCAGCAGTTCTAGGACAGACTCTGGAAACACCATATATTTT

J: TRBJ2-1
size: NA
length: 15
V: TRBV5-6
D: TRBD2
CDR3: CASSLREDSSNEQFF
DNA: TGTGCCAGCAGCTTGCGGGAGGACTCTTCCAATGAGCAGTTCTTC

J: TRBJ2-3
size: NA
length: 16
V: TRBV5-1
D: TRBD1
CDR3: CASSPTGTGGADTQYF
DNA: TGCGCCAGCAGTCCTACCGGGACAGGGGGTGCAGATACGCAGTATTTT

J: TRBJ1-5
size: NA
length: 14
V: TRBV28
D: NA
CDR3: CASSPDSVGQPQHF
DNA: TGTGCCAGCAGTCCGGACAGCGTAGGGCAGCCCCAGCATTTT

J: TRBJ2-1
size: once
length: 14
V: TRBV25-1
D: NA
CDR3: CASSDSGSYNEQFF
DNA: TGTGCCAGCAGTGACTCCGGCTCCTACAATGAGCAGTTCTTC

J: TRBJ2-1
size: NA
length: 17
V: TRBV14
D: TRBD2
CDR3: CASSQDLLAGGPNEQFF
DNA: TGTGCCAGCAGCCAAGATCTACTCGCGGGAGGACCCAATGAGCAGTTCTTC

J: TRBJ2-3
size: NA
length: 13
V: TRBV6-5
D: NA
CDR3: CASSTGSAGTQYF
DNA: TGTGCCAGCAGTACGGGGTCCGCGGGGACGCAGTATTTT

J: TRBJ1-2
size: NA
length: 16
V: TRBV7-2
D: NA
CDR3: CASSLRKGGRIYGYTF
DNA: TGTGCCAGCAGCTTGAGGAAGGGGGGGCGTATCTATGGCTACACCTTC

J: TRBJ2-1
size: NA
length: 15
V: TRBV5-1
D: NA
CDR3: CASSFSWSSYNEQFF
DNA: TGCGCCAGCAGCTTTAGCTGGAGCTCCTACAATGAGCAGTTCTTC

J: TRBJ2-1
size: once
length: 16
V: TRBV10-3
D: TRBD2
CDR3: CAIGPLAGGSYNEQFF
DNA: TGTGCCATCGGTCCCCTAGCGGGAGGCTCCTACAATGAGCAGTTCTTC

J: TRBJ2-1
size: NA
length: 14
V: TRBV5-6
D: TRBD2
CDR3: CASSLASGRIEQFF
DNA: TGTGCCAGCAGCTTGGCTAGCGGGAGGATTGAGCAGTTCTTC

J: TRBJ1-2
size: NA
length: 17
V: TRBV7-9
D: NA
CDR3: CASSHINRDPRDYGYTF
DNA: TGTGCCAGCAGCCACATTAATCGGGACCCGAGGGACTATGGCTACACCTTC

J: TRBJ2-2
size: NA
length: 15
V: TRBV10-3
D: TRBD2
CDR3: CAINDLAGAPGELFF
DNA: TGTGCCATCAATGACCTAGCGGGAGCCCCCGGGGAGCTGTTTTTT

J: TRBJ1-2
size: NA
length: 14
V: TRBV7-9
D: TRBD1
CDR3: CASSLGQGADGYTF
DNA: TGTGCCAGCAGCTTAGGACAGGGGGCGGATGGCTACACCTTC

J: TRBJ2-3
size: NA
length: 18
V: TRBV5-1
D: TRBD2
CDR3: CASSTGTSEKPYTDTQYF
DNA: TGCGCCAGCAGCACCGGGACTAGCGAAAAACCGTACACAGATACGCAGTATTTT